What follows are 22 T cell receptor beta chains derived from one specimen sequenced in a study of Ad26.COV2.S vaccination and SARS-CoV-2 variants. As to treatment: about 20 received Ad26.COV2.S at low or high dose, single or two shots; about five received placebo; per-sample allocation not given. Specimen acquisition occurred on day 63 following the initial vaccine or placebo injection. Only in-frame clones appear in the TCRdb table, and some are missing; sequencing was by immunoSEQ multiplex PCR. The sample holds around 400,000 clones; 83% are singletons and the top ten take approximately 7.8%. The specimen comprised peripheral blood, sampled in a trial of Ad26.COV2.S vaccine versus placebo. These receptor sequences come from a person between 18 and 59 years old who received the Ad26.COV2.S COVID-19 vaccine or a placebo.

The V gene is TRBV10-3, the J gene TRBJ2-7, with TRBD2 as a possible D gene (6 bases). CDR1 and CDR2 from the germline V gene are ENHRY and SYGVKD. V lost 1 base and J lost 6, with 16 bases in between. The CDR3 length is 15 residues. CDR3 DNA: TGTGCCATCAGTGAGTGGTCGGGAGAACGCGGCGAGCAGTACTTC. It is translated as CAISEWSGERGEQYF.

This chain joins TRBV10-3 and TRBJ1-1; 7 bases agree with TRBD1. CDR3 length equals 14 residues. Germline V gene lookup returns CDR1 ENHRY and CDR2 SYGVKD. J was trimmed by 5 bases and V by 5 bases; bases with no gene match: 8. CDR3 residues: CAISPTGSKTEAFF. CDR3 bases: TGTGCCATCAGTCCGACAGGGAGTAAGACTGAAGCTTTCTTT.

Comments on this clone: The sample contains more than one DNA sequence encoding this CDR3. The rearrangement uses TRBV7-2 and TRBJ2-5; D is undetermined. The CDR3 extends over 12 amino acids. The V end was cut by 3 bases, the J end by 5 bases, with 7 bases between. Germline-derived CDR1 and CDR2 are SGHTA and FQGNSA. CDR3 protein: CASSFTRETQYF. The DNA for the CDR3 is TGTGCCAGCAGCTTCACCCGGGAGACCCAGTACTTC.

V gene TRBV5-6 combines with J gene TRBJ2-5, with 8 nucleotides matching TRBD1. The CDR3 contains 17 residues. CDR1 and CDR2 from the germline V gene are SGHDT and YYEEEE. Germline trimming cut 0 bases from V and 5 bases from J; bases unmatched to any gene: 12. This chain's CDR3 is CASSLDRGAGGGETQYF. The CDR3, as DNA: TGTGCCAGCAGCTTGGATCGCGGGGCAGGGGGCGGTGAGACCCAGTACTTC.

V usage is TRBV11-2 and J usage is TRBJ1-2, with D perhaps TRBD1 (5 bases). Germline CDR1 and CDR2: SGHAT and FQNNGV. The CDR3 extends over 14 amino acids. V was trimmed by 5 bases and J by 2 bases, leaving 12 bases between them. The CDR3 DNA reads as TGTGCCAGCAGCACGGGACTCCCGAACTATGGCTACACCTTC. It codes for CASSTGLPNYGYTF.

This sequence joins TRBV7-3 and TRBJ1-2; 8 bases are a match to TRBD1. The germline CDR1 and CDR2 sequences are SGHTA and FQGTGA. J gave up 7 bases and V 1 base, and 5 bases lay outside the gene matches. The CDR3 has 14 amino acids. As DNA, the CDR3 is TGTGCCAGCAGCTTAAACACAGGGGGGAGTGGCTACACCTTC. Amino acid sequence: CASSLNTGGSGYTF. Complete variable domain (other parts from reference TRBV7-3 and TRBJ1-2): GAGVSQTPSNKVTEKGKYVELRCDPISGHTALYWYRQSLGQGPEFLIYFQGTGAADDSGLPNDRFFAVRPEGSVSTLKIQRTERGDSAVYLCASSLNTGGSGYTFGSGTRLTVV.

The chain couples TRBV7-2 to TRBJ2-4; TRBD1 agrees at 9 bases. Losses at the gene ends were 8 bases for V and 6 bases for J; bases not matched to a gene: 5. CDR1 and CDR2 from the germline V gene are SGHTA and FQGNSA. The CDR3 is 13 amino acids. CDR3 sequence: CASAGQGRNIQYF. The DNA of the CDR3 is TGTGCCAGCGCGGGACAGGGAAGAAACATTCAGTACTTC.

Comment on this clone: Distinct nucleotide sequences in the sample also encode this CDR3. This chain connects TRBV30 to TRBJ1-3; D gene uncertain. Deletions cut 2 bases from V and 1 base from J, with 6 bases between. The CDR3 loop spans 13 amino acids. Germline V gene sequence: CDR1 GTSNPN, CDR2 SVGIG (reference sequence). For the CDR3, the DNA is TGTGCCTGGAGTAGCACGTCTGGAAACACCATATATTTT. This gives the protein CAWSSTSGNTIYF.

The CDR3 sequence: CASSSRQGASNEQFF. DNA of the CDR3: TGCGCCAGCAGCTCCCGACAGGGGGCCTCCAATGAGCAGTTCTTC. V is TRBV5-1 and J is TRBJ2-1, with 10 bases that match TRBD1. The CDR3 runs 15 residues. Germline V gene sequence: CDR1 SGHRS, CDR2 YFSETQ. The ends lost 3 bases at V and 6 bases at J; junction bases unmatched: 6.

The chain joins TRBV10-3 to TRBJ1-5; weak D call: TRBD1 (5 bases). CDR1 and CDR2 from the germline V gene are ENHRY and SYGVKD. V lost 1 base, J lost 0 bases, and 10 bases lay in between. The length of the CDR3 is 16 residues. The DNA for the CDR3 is TGTGCCATCAGTGAGTGGGGGGATTATAGCAATCAGCCCCAGCATTTT. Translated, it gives CAISEWGDYSNQPQHF.

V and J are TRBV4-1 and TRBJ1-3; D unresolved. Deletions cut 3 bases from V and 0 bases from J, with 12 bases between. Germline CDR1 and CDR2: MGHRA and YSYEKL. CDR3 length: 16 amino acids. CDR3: CASSHWFSASGNTIYF. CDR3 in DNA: TGCGCCAGCAGCCACTGGTTCTCGGCCTCTGGAAACACCATATATTTT.

Written as DNA, the CDR3 is TGTGCCAGCAGTGAAGCACAGGGGTTGGCCAATCAGCCCCAGCATTTT. Protein product: CASSEAQGLANQPQHF. The V call is TRBV2, the J call TRBJ1-5; 7 bases map to TRBD1. Germline V lookup: CDR1 SNHLY, CDR2 FYNNEI. With V trimmed by 0 bases and J by 3 bases, 5 bases remained unmatched. CDR3 length equals 16 residues. The complete variable domain, with remaining parts taken from reference TRBV2 and TRBJ1-5, reads EPEVTQTPSHQVTQMGQEVILRCVPISNHLYFYWYRQILGQKVEFLVSFYNNEISEKSEIFDDQFSVERPDGSNFTLKIRSTKLEDSAMYFCASSEAQGLANQPQHFGDGTRLSIL.

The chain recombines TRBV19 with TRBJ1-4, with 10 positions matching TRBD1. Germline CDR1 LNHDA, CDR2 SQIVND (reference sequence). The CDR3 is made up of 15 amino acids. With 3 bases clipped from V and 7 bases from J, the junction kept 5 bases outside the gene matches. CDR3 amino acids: CASSMWDRGSEKLFF. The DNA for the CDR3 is TGTGCCAGTAGTATGTGGGACAGGGGAAGTGAAAAACTGTTTTTT.

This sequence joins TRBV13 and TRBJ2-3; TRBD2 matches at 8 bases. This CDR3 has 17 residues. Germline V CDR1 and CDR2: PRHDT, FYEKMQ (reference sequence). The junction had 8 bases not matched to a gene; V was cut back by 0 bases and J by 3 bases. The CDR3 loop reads CASSLGRDSGMTDTQYF. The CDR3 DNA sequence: TGTGCCAGCAGCTTAGGCCGGGATAGCGGGATGACAGATACGCAGTATTTT.

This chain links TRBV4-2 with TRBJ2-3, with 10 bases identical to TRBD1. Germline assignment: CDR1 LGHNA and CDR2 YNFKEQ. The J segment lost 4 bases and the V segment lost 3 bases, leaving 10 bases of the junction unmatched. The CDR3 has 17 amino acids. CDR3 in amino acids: CASSHSPPGQGSDTQYF. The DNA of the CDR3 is TGTGCCAGCAGCCATTCCCCTCCGGGACAGGGGTCAGATACGCAGTATTTT.

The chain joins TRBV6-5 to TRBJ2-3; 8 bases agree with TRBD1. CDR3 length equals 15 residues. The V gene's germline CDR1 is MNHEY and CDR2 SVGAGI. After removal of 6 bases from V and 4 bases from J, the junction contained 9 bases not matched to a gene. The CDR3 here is CASSRDRGRPDTQYF. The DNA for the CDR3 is TGTGCCAGCAGCCGAGACAGGGGTAGGCCAGATACGCAGTATTTT.

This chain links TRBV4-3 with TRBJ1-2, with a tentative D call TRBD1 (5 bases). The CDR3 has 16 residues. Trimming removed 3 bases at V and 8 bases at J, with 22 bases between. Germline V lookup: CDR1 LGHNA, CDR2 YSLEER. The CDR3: CASSHRVDPISGGYTF. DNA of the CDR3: TGCGCCAGCAGCCACAGGGTCGACCCTATCTCGGGGGGCTACACCTTC.

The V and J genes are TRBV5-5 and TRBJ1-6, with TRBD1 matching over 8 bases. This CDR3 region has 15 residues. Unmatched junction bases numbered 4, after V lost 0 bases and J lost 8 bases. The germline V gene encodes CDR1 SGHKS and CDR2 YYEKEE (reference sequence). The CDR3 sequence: CASSLADRGDSPLHF. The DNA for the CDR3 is TGTGCCAGCAGCTTGGCCGACAGGGGTGATTCACCCCTCCACTTT.

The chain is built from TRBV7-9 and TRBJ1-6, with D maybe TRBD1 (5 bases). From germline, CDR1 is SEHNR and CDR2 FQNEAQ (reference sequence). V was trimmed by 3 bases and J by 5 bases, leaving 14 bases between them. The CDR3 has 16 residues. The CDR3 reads CASSFTGKGNNSPLHF. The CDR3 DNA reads TGTGCCAGCAGCTTTACAGGAAAAGGGAATAATTCACCCCTCCACTTT.

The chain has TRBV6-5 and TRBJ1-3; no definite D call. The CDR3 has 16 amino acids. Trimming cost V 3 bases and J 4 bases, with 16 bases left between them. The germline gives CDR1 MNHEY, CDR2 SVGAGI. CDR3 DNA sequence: TGTGCCAGCAGTTATGGACGGCCGGGCTTGGGAAACACCATATATTTT. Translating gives CASSYGRPGLGNTIYF.

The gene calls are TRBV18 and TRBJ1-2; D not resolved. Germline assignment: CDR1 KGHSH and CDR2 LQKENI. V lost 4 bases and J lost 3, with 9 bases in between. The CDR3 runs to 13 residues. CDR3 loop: CASSRTKDYGYTF. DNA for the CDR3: TGTGCCAGCTCACGCACTAAGGACTATGGCTACACCTTC.

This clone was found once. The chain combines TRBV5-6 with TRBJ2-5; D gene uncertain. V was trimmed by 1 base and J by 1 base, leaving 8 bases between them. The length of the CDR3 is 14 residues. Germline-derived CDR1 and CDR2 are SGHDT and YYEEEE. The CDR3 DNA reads TGTGCCAGCAGCTTGCTCAGGTTCCAAGAGACCCAGTACTTC. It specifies CASSLLRFQETQYF. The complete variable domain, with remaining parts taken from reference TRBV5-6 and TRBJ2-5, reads DAGVTQSPTHLIKTRGQQVTLRCSPKSGHDTVSWYQQALGQGPQFIFQYYEEEERQRGNFPDRFSGHQFPNYSSELNVNALLLGDSALYLCASSLLRFQETQYFGPGTRLLVL.